This T cell receptor (beta chain) was recorded in a study of cytomegalovirus exposure and HLA in healthy donors (dated by TCRdb to 2016 to 2017). General notes on the study: An earlier analysis of some 620 of the donors reported about 280 Gb of sequence data and roughly 120 million unique TCR beta sequences obtained from around 190 million T cells. Roughly 300 gigabases of sequencing data and 70 million to 100 million unique TCR sequences made up an early release that covered 500 to 700 HLA-typed donors. Among the approximately 420 genotyped donors, approximately 76% belonged to the genetic ancestry cluster associated with self-reported Caucasian donors. The aim of the study was to test whether cataloging public T cell receptors could identify signatures of past pathogen exposure. The study used immunosequencing to profile the T cell repertoires of several hundred subjects and linked those repertoires to cytomegalovirus serostatus. Along with the roughly 610-subject first cohort, a separate validation cohort of about 110 different subjects was used. The study combined high-throughput TCR immunosequencing, statistical association of individual TCRs with disease status, and machine learning to predict cytomegalovirus infection status. To study patterns of TCR occurrence, a later analysis re-analyzed previously published TCR beta repertoires from around 700 donors and added high-resolution HLA genotyping. The later analysis used no new phenotypic data to find candidate immune exposures, relying instead on TCR beta sequences and their occurrence across donors. An earlier analysis of several hundred of the donors applied high-throughput TCR beta sequencing to assess whether each TCR beta V gene segment acted as functional or pseudogenic. Donor age, sex, ethnicity and CMV serostatus were compiled alongside the repertoire data. A later genetic analysis took genome-wide SNP genotypes for about 65% of the 666 donors and used that subset as a discovery cohort. Every discovery cohort repertoire had been produced on one sequencing platform. HLA typing covered class I and class II loci at four-digit resolution. The number of typed donors differed by locus: about 620-640 for A, B, C, DRB1 and DQB1; 500 to 550 for DQA1; 606 for DPA1; and around 450 for DPB1. Because of strong linkage in the cohort, a few DR-DQ haplotypes were treated as single units for association and clustering. Among some 400 genotyped donors of the cohort, an average of approximately 240,000 unique TCR beta nucleotide sequences was sequenced per donor, of which roughly 18% were non-productive. Study-wide conclusions, independent of this receptor: HLA typing was unavailable for some donors at each locus, so association tests used only the typed subset. Assigning TCR associations to individual alleles was difficult when HLA alleles, especially DR and DQ, strongly co-occurred. Only TCR beta chains were sequenced in this cohort, and the absence of alpha or paired-chain data limited detectable features. A few of the identified cytomegalovirus-associated TCR beta chains were confirmed in vitro to be specific for cytomegalovirus antigens. The authors suggested that the approach could potentially be generalized to other disease states and immunological phenotypes. At a false discovery rate of 0.05, a later analysis linked about 17,000 TCR beta sequences to specific HLA alleles. Across donors, most TCR sequences were observed very rarely, whereas some public TCRs were present in many individuals. The study listed 150 to 200 TCR beta chains as associated with cytomegalovirus. A later genetic analysis reported fewer N-insertions in productive TCRs among donors in an Asian-associated ancestry cluster than the approximately 700-donor mean. In a later analysis, HLA-associated TCR beta chains were found to be more clonally expanded and to have lower generation probabilities than equally common non-associated chains. Immune exposure information for the cohort was limited to CMV serostatus. The earlier analysis of almost 600 of the donors excluded 15 to 20 rarely observed V segments, including chromosome 9 orphons, because counts were too low. In an earlier analysis of about 550 of the donors, most TCR beta V segments were observed in productive rearrangements about 90% or about 30% of the time, broadly matching IMGT annotations. A later genetic analysis associated a missense DCLRE1C variant with V-gene and J-gene trimming of TCR beta chains, and an independent cohort replicated the association. Presence/absence analyses assumed roughly uniform sequencing depth across donors, an assumption that may not hold. Correlated functional status among segregating V segments might reflect linkage disequilibrium, but an unknown experimental factor could not be ruled out. According to a later analysis, TCR association rates differed among HLA loci, with DRB1 alleles showing the most associated TCRs and HLA-C alleles showing the fewest. The sequencing pipeline was judged likely to have produced a cluster of highly shared sequence variants as a technical artifact. A further reported finding was that TCR beta sequences accurately predicted the HLA-A and HLA-B alleles for most subjects in the first cohort. A later analysis reported that several top co-occurrence clusters appeared linked to parvovirus B19, influenza, CMV and Epstein-Barr virus. Cytomegalovirus status was reported to be diagnosed by the classifier with high specificity and sensitivity in both the original and validation cohorts. Some IMGT-functional V segments, including TRBV6-2 and TRBV6-3, could not be distinguished by the 87-base-pair reads and were therefore excluded. Most CMV-associated TCR beta chains appeared to be HLA-restricted in a later analysis, and the HLA associations seemed to be driven largely by CMV exposure.

In its sample, this clone was seen a few times. Its cognate antigen has yet to be identified. Per-nucleotide qualities are absent, and no much larger clonotype sits a single base away. The CDR3, from cysteine to phenylalanine, totals 13 residues. The sequence is cut down to CDR3 DNA, 39 bases in frame from base 1. V loses 2 bases of germline sequence and J loses 0 bases, and the interval between the two ends is 6 bases. The germline V gene specifies SGHDT as CDR1 and YYEEEE as CDR2. The cohort was made up of approximately 670 healthy bone marrow donors. Cohort members were all nominally healthy when sampled, although unrecorded immune exposures were likely present. The donor tested CMV seronegative, placing the donor among the roughly 400 seronegative members of the cohort. A peripheral blood sample was provided by each donor, and peripheral blood mononuclear cells were used for TCR beta sequencing. The Qiagen DNeasy Blood Extraction Kit was used to extract genomic DNA from the blood cell samples.

Libraries were constructed by the immunoSEQ multiplex PCR assay. A mixture of 60 forward primers for TCR Vbeta segments and 13 reverse primers for TCR Jbeta segments was used in the multiplex PCR. A multiplex PCR assay on genomic DNA amplified the CDR3 region of rearranged TCR beta genes. The Illumina HiSeq System was used to sequence the amplified TCR beta libraries as 87-base-pair reads. As for the original processing: Across the 600 to 700 repertoires, a later analysis counted approximately 83 million unique TCR beta chains, around 11 million of which were shared by at least two donors. A nearest-neighbor algorithm error-corrected the raw reads and collapsed the reads into unique sequences, merging closely related sequences to remove PCR and sequencing errors. To assign V, D and J gene segments, CDR3 sequences were aligned to IMGT reference sequences. Each retained sequence needed at least a six-nucleotide match to both a V gene segment and a J gene segment. A rearrangement was called productive if the CDR3 had no stop codons and remained in frame with V and J, and every other rearrangement was called non-productive. Following IMGT convention, CDR3 was defined as the stretch from the second conserved V-encoded cysteine to the conserved J-encoded phenylalanine. The earlier analysis of some 550 of the donors excluded any sequence lacking an unambiguous match to a single V gene segment. In an earlier analysis of about 590 of the donors, a V segment was called functional when productive rearrangements were above 56.7%, and segregating when the standard deviation between donors exceeded 5%. A statistical classification framework was developed to diagnose cytomegalovirus status using the catalog of TCR beta chain sequences. A later analysis assigned V and J genes by comparing TCR nucleotide sequences with IMGT/GENE-DB human TR gene sequences. In a later analysis, CDR3 sequences and most-parsimonious VDJ recombination scenarios were assigned using the TCRdist pipeline. In a later analysis, each TCR beta chain was defined by its CDR3 amino acid sequence together with its V-gene family, and reads lacking a unique V-gene family were excluded. A later analysis removed roughly 590 highly shared, low-generation-probability nucleotide sequences to deal with suspected cross-contamination and a sequencing artifact. For each public chain, a later analysis derived a clonal expansion index from normalized ranks of inferred template counts within each repertoire. Generation probabilities in a later analysis came from a VDJ recombination model fitted to out-of-frame rearrangements, and those results were checked against IGoR. In a later analysis, hypergeometric tests were used to score TCR-TCR, TCR-HLA and TCR-CMV co-occurrence, with a repertoire-size bias correction applied to TCR pairs. A later analysis estimated false discovery rates by permuting HLA or CMV assignments 20 times. In a later analysis, co-occurring TCRs were grouped with DBSCAN, and TCRdist sequence similarity was added when clustering was performed within HLA-allele-positive subsets. Repertoires with fewer than 30,000 or more than 120,000 public chains, plus five repertoires with anomalous nucleotide sharing, were excluded from co-occurrence clustering. Not all clones reach the TCRdb copy of this immuneACCESS table, which keeps in-frame sequences only. Checked studies attribute under half of the gap to unresolved V genes and leave the rest unexplained. V, J and clone size are those of that table, while D and trimming were read from the DNA. The sample yields about 65,000 clones; roughly 78% were counted once. The ten largest account for about 4.5% of the sample.

The chain uses TRBV5-6 and TRBJ2-7; no D gene can be assigned with confidence. The receptor's source is a woman aged 25-40 years in good health and CMV-seronegative. The sample consisted of PBMCs. This receptor carries the CDR3 CASSFRSSYEQYF. The bases are TGTGCCAGCAGCTTCCGCAGCTCCTACGAGCAGTACTTC. Outside the CDR3, residues come from the reference TRBV5-6 and TRBJ2-7 proteins, so the full variable domain is: DAGVTQSPTHLIKTRGQQVTLRCSPKSGHDTVSWYQQALGQGPQFIFQYYEEEERQRGNFPDRFSGHQFPNYSSELNVNALLLGDSALYLCASSFRSSYEQYFGPGTRLTVT.